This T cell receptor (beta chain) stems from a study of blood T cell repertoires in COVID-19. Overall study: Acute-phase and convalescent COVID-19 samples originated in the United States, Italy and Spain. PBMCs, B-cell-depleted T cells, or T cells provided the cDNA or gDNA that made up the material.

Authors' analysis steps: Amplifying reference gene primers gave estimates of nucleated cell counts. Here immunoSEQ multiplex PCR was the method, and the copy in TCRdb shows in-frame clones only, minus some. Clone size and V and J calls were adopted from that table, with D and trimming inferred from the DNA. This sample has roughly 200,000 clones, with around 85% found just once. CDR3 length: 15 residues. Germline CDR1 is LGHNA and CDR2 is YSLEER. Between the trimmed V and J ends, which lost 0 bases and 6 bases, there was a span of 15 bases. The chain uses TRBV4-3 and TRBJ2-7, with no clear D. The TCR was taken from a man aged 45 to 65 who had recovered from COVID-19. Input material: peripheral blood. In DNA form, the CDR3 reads TGCGCCAGCAGCCAAGACTCCCTCCGGGTGTCCGAGCAGTACTTC. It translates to CASSQDSLRVSEQYF.